This T cell receptor (beta chain) was recovered during a study of blood T cell repertoires in COVID-19. Turning to the study itself: Donors in the United States, Italy and Spain gave samples during acute or convalescent COVID-19. T cells, B-cell-depleted T cells, or PBMCs supplied cDNA or gDNA.

In the study's own analysis: Amplifying reference gene primers gave estimates of nucleated cell counts. Repertoires were generated with immunoSEQ multiplex PCR, while TCRdb's copy carries only in-frame clones and drops some. The D gene and trimming were derived from the DNA, and the V and J assignments and clone size from that table. Here the sample spans approximately 170,000 clones, more than 70% being singletons. V was shortened by 3 bases and J by 15 bases, with 20 bases between the two germline ends. CDR3 size: 14 residues. The V gene's germline CDR1 is KGHDR and CDR2 SFDVKD. The sequence came from a woman aged 80 or over with active or convalescent COVID-19. Sequences were obtained from peripheral blood. V usage is TRBV24-1 and J usage is TRBJ2-1; D perhaps matches TRBD1 (6 bases). The CDR3 DNA is TGTGCCACCAGTGATCCGACACCGACAGGCCCACGGTTCTTC. It specifies CATSDPTPTGPRFF.